Here is one T cell receptor (beta chain) with its context. Its cognate antigen has yet to be identified. Nothing much larger sits one base from this clone, and base qualities are not available. TCR beta CDR3 regions were amplified from RNA transcripts. A first-round RT-PCR of the TCR CDR3 used the HTBI primer set with the Qiagen OneStep RT-PCR kit. Libraries were constructed in a second round of multiplex PCR, after which size selection and purification were performed. Sequencing of the libraries was done on an Illumina HiSeq2000 using paired-end 100 bp reads. On the study's bioinformatics: SOAPnuke was used to process the raw data, with reads discarded if the reads contained adapters or uncalled bases, had a mean Phred below 15, or lacked an exact constant-primer or identifier match. COPE v1.2.5 was used to merge the high-quality paired reads, and each unique nucleotide sequence was defined as a clonotype. Clonotypes were aligned to IMGT TRBV, TRBD and TRBJ reference segments using MiTCR v1.1. The analysis included only V-J combinations with a frequency above 0.0001, which together covered 99% to 99.2% of the repertoires. A TCS score was defined as the ratio between F50 (clonal expansion) and ExV (chaos), using BLOSUM62-based TCRdist between CDR3 peptides within each V-J. Welch's t-statistics and random forest reduced around 520 V-J features to 13, which were used in a naive Bayes classifier (R e1071). The public reads were quality trimmed at Q25 with fastp and then assembled into clones with MiXCR by TCRdb, keeping productive beta chains. CDR3 protein duplicates are merged, each entry listing the most common genes and DNA. TCRdb assigned the V and J calls; the authors' analysis was not used. The sample yields 350,000 or so distinct CDR3 sequences; 15% to 20% were counted once. The ten largest clones add up to around 15% of the sample.

Ophthalmopathy patients had moderately to severely active disease, Clinical Activity Score of at least 3, NOSPECS grade of at least 4, and duration under 3 months. Patients with uncontrolled infections, other autoimmune diseases, pregnancy or lactation were excluded. Diagnoses were established on the basis of clinical symptoms, serum thyroxine and TRAb, thyroid ultrasound, and orbital computed tomography. PBMCs were separated from around 9.1 ml of fresh peripheral blood using Ficoll-Paque density gradient centrifugation. Total RNA was extracted using Trizol reagent, and RNA quality was assessed on an Agilent 2100 Bioanalyzer. Spanning cysteine to phenylalanine, the CDR3 consists of 14 amino acids. Left in the record is the CDR3 DNA by itself, 42 bases read in frame from the first base. Trimmed from V: 5 bases; trimmed from J: 8 bases; junction bases lacking a gene match: 9. Per the germline V gene, SQVTM is the CDR1 and ANQGSEA is the CDR2.

The source of the sample is a study of T cells in Graves' hyperthyroidism and ophthalmopathy (dated by TCRdb to about 2019). Notes on the research overall: Peripheral blood samples were taken at initial diagnosis, before any treatment was given. TCR V-J signatures able to tell the groups apart were searched for in a discovery cohort of 100 patients, of whom fewer than 45 had Graves' ophthalmopathy and about 60 had stable Graves' hyperthyroidism. An independent validation cohort of under 20 hyperthyroidism patients and about 15 patients who later progressed to ophthalmopathy tested prospective prediction of ophthalmopathy. For training and testing, the 110 or so patients in the discovery cohort were randomly divided in a 7:3 ratio. In several Graves' hyperthyroidism patients, the study also compared T-cell repertoires from thyroid tissue with T-cell repertoires from blood. After sampling, hyperthyroidism patients received methimazole starting at 30 mg daily, and ophthalmopathy patients received high-dose intravenous methylprednisolone. According to the paper, TCR Vbeta CDR3 sequencing was carried out on around 140 peripheral blood samples, which came from 40 to 45 ophthalmopathy, about 75 hyperthyroidism and approximately 17 progressor patients.

The study at large found these results: Blood samples also contained most of the expanded thyroid clonotypes (frequency above 0.001), which suggests that blood repertoires may reflect thyroid immune responses. Sample size was not statistically predetermined, and blinding of investigators to group allocation was not performed. In validation, progression to ophthalmopathy was predicted by the model with 70.59% sensitivity and 72.22% specificity, a median of about 6 months before onset. A model built on a 13 V-J signature distinguished ophthalmopathy from stable hyperthyroidism, reaching around 88% sensitivity and about 81% specificity in cross-validation and 80%/75% in testing.

The sequence links TRBV29-1 to TRBJ1-2; 12 nucleotides in the junction match TRBD1. Sequenced input: blood. The receptor's source is a middle-aged woman with Graves' ophthalmopathy. This receptor carries the CDR3 CSVSGTGGIGGYTF. DNA sequence: TGCAGCGTTTCCGGGACAGGGGGCATTGGGGGCTACACCTTC. This CDR3, with the reference TRBV29-1 and TRBJ1-2 proteins standing in past its ends, gives the full variable domain SAVISQKPSRDICQRGTSLTIQCQVDSQVTMMFWYRQQPGQSLTLIATANQGSEATYESGFVIDKFPISRPNLTFSTLTVSNMSPEDSSIYLCSVSGTGGIGGYTFGSGTRLTVV.